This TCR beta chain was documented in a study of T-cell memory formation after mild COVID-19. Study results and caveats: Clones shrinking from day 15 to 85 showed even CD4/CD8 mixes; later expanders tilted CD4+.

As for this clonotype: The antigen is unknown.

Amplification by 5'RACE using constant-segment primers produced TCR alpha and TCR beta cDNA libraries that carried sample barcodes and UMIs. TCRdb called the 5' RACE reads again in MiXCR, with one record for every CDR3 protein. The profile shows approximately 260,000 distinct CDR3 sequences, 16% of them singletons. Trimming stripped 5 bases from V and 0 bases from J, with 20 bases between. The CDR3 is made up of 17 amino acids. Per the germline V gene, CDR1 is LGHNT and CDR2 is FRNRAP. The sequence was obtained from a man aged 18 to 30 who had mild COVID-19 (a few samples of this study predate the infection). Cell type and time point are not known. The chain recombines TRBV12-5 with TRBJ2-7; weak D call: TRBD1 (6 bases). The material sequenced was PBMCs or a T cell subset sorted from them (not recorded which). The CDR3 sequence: CASGLTTTDRISYEQYF. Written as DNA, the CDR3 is TGTGCTAGTGGTCTGACGACGACTGACAGGATCTCCTACGAGCAGTACTTC. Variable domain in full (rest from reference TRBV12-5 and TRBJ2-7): DARVTQTPRHKVTEMGQEVTMRCQPILGHNTVFWYRQTMMQGLELLAYFRNRAPLDDSGMPKDRFSAEMPDATLATLKIQPSEPRDSAVYFCASGLTTTDRISYEQYFGPGTRLTVT.